A selection of T cell receptor beta chains follows, all from one sample in a study of cytomegalovirus exposure and HLA in healthy donors. The assay was immunoSEQ multiplex PCR, and TCRdb's table has in-frame clones only and misses some. The sample contains approximately 300,000 clones, more than 80% of which appear only once. The specimen was PBMCs. The receptor set was obtained from a young woman in good health and CMV-seronegative. Each CDR3 is given with its conserved first and last residue. The order of the fields is V gene, CDR3 length, D gene, J gene, clone size, CDR3 protein, CDR3 DNA. A D gene is named only where the DNA matches it firmly. Size tells how often a clone was seen (once, few, many) or the class of an expanded clone, and some rows leave it out.

V: TRBV27
length: 13
D: .
J: TRBJ1-1
size: .
CDR3: CASSLSRNTEAFF
DNA: TGTGCCAGCAGTTTATCCAGGAACACTGAAGCTTTCTTT

V: TRBV2
length: 15
D: TRBD2
J: TRBJ2-1
size: .
CDR3: CASSRRTSGNNEQFF
DNA: TGTGCCAGCAGTCGTCGGACTAGCGGGAACAATGAGCAGTTCTTC

V: TRBV6-6
length: 14
D: .
J: TRBJ1-4
size: .
CDR3: CASSLPSTNEKLFF
DNA: TGTGCCAGCAGCCTACCATCAACTAATGAAAAACTGTTTTTT

V: TRBV5-1
length: 16
D: TRBD1
J: TRBJ2-7
size: .
CDR3: CASTETGGSLSYEQYF
DNA: TGCGCCAGCACGGAAACAGGGGGCAGTCTGTCCTACGAGCAGTACTTC

V: TRBV12-2
length: 13
D: .
J: TRBJ1-2
size: .
CDR3: CASRPDRLDGYTF
DNA: TGTGCAAGTCGGCCGGACAGGCTCGATGGCTACACCTTC

V: TRBV10-2
length: 19
D: TRBD2
J: TRBJ2-3
size: .
CDR3: CASSESFGTSGTSTDTQYF
DNA: TGCGCCAGCAGTGAGAGCTTCGGGACTAGCGGGACTAGCACAGATACGCAGTATTTT

V: TRBV28
length: 15
D: .
J: TRBJ1-2
size: .
CDR3: CASSETGGVYYGYTF
DNA: TGTGCCAGCAGCGAGACCGGTGGAGTTTACTATGGCTACACCTTC

V: TRBV7-9
length: 15
D: .
J: TRBJ2-7
size: .
CDR3: CASSFIWTSPYEQYF
DNA: TGTGCCAGCAGCTTCATATGGACTTCTCCCTACGAGCAGTACTTC

V: TRBV28
length: 18
D: TRBD2
J: TRBJ2-3
size: .
CDR3: CASSPTPVAGGGTDTQYF
DNA: TGTGCCAGCAGTCCAACCCCCGTAGCGGGAGGGGGCACAGATACGCAGTATTTT

V: TRBV28
length: 14
D: .
J: TRBJ2-7
size: .
CDR3: CASSLSGYSYEQYF
DNA: TGTGCCAGCAGTTTATCAGGCTACTCCTACGAGCAGTACTTC

V: TRBV27
length: 16
D: TRBD1
J: TRBJ1-1
size: .
CDR3: CASRHARTGQNTEAFF
DNA: TGTGCCAGCAGGCATGCGAGGACAGGGCAGAACACTGAAGCTTTCTTT

V: TRBV4-3
length: 16
D: .
J: TRBJ2-3
size: .
CDR3: CASSQDGKGFPDTQYF
DNA: TGCGCCAGCAGCCAAGATGGAAAGGGGTTCCCAGATACGCAGTATTTT

V: TRBV6-1
length: 17
D: .
J: TRBJ1-3
size: .
CDR3: CASSEFLGGDSGNTIYF
DNA: TGTGCCAGCAGTGAATTTTTGGGGGGAGATTCAGGAAACACCATATATTTT

V: TRBV7-9
length: 15
D: .
J: TRBJ2-3
size: .
CDR3: CASSLDRLVADTQYF
DNA: TGTGCCAGCAGCTTAGATCGACTAGTAGCAGATACGCAGTATTTT

V: TRBV4-1
length: 14
D: .
J: TRBJ1-5
size: .
CDR3: CASSQLGGNQPQHF
DNA: TGCGCCAGCAGCCAACTTGGAGGGAATCAGCCCCAGCATTTT

V: TRBV5-5
length: 15
D: TRBD2
J: TRBJ2-7
size: .
CDR3: CASSSGTSGSYEQYF
DNA: TGTGCCAGCAGCTCTGGGACTAGCGGGAGTTACGAGCAGTACTTC

V: TRBV19
length: 14
D: TRBD1
J: TRBJ2-1
size: .
CDR3: CASSFGQGYNEQFF
DNA: TGTGCCAGTAGTTTTGGACAGGGATACAATGAGCAGTTCTTC

V: TRBV28
length: 16
D: .
J: TRBJ2-5
size: .
CDR3: CASSQRSGPEGWTQYF
DNA: TGTGCCAGCAGTCAAAGGAGCGGCCCAGAAGGTTGGACCCAGTACTTC

V: TRBV2
length: 14
D: TRBD1
J: TRBJ1-2
size: .
CDR3: CASSPGDSAYGYTF
DNA: TGTGCCAGCAGCCCAGGGGACAGCGCCTATGGCTACACCTTC

V: TRBV11-2
length: 13
D: TRBD2
J: TRBJ2-1
size: .
CDR3: CASRAAGGNEQFF
DNA: TGTGCCAGCAGAGCGGCCGGGGGGAATGAGCAGTTCTTC

V: TRBV9
length: 15
D: .
J: TRBJ2-2
size: .
CDR3: CASSPRVAATGELFF
DNA: TGTGCCAGCAGCCCCCGGGTAGCAGCCACCGGGGAGCTGTTTTTT

V: TRBV6-6
length: 14
D: .
J: TRBJ2-2
size: .
CDR3: CASTIRRDTGELFF
DNA: TGTGCCAGCACCATTCGCAGGGACACCGGGGAGCTGTTTTTT

V: TRBV6-5
length: 16
D: TRBD2
J: TRBJ2-5
size: .
CDR3: CASSYSTSGAKETQYF
DNA: TGTGCCAGCAGTTATTCGACTAGCGGGGCAAAAGAGACCCAGTACTTC

V: TRBV7-9
length: 12
D: .
J: TRBJ2-7
size: .
CDR3: CASSWGLTEQYF
DNA: TGTGCCAGCAGCTGGGGACTGACGGAGCAGTACTTC

V: TRBV30
length: 14
D: .
J: TRBJ2-5
size: .
CDR3: CAWSRGRGAETQYF
DNA: TGTGCCTGGAGTCGCGGCCGGGGGGCCGAGACCCAGTACTTC

V: TRBV7-2
length: 14
D: .
J: TRBJ1-3
size: .
CDR3: CASSPNYSGNTIYF
DNA: TGTGCCAGCAGCCCCAACTACTCTGGAAACACCATATATTTT

V: TRBV10-3
length: 10
D: .
J: TRBJ1-1
size: .
CDR3: CPLSNTEAFF
DNA: TGCCCACTCTCGAACACTGAAGCTTTCTTT

V: TRBV27
length: 15
D: .
J: TRBJ2-1
size: .
CDR3: CASSRGPSSYNEQFF
DNA: TGTGCCAGCAGCCGCGGCCCTAGCTCCTACAATGAGCAGTTCTTC

V: TRBV10-3
length: 14
D: .
J: TRBJ2-2
size: .
CDR3: CASTGSTYTGELFF
DNA: TGTGCTAGTACAGGGTCCACGTACACCGGGGAGCTGTTTTTT

V: TRBV7-2
length: 14
D: .
J: TRBJ1-5
size: .
CDR3: CASSPGGLGQPQHF
DNA: TGTGCCAGCAGCCCGGGCGGGCTCGGTCAGCCCCAGCATTTT

V: TRBV18
length: 16
D: TRBD1
J: TRBJ2-2
size: .
CDR3: CASSPRDRGDTGELFF
DNA: TGTGCCAGCTCACCCCGGGACAGGGGGGACACCGGGGAGCTGTTTTTT

V: TRBV28
length: 18
D: TRBD2
J: TRBJ2-1
size: .
CDR3: CASSSGASGRWSYNEQFF
DNA: TGTGCCAGCAGCTCCGGGGCTAGCGGGAGATGGTCCTACAATGAGCAGTTCTTC

V: TRBV7-2
length: 15
D: .
J: TRBJ2-7
size: .
CDR3: CASSLGVTGTYEQYF
DNA: TGTGCCAGCAGCTTAGGGGTTACAGGGACCTACGAGCAGTACTTC

V: TRBV13
length: 16
D: .
J: TRBJ2-7
size: once
CDR3: CASSLGRAGAWKEQYF
DNA: TGTGCCAGCAGCTTAGGCAGGGCGGGGGCGTGGAAAGAGCAGTACTTC

V: TRBV4-2
length: 14
D: TRBD2
J: TRBJ2-2
size: many
CDR3: CASSPGLAPGELFF
DNA: TGTGCCAGCAGCCCGGGACTAGCGCCCGGGGAGCTGTTTTTT

V: TRBV30
length: 14
D: TRBD2
J: TRBJ2-1
size: .
CDR3: CAWSVKAGHNEQFF
DNA: TGTGCCTGGAGCGTAAAAGCGGGGCACAATGAGCAGTTCTTC

V: TRBV5-5
length: 12
D: .
J: TRBJ2-7
size: .
CDR3: CASSLQGHEQYF
DNA: TGTGCCAGCAGCCTACAGGGCCACGAGCAGTACTTC

V: TRBV5-1
length: 15
D: TRBD1
J: TRBJ2-7
size: .
CDR3: CASRSAGGPNYEQYF
DNA: TGCGCCAGCAGGAGCGCAGGGGGTCCCAACTACGAGCAGTACTTC

V: TRBV25-1
length: 14
D: .
J: TRBJ2-5
size: once
CDR3: CASSEWGEQETQYF
DNA: TGTGCCAGCAGTGAATGGGGGGAACAAGAGACCCAGTACTTC

V: TRBV28
length: 16
D: .
J: TRBJ1-2
size: .
CDR3: CASSLNPSGANYGYTF
DNA: TGTGCCAGCAGTTTAAACCCTTCCGGTGCTAACTATGGCTACACCTTC

V: TRBV15
length: 14
D: TRBD1
J: TRBJ1-1
size: few
CDR3: CATRGQDLVGEAFF
DNA: TGTGCCACCAGGGGACAGGACCTCGTTGGTGAAGCTTTCTTT

V: TRBV6-5
length: 12
D: .
J: TRBJ2-7
size: .
CDR3: CASGRQVYEQYF
DNA: TGTGCCAGCGGGAGACAGGTGTACGAGCAGTACTTC

V: TRBV4-1
length: 16
D: TRBD2
J: TRBJ2-1
size: .
CDR3: CASSQGREITAHEQFF
DNA: TGCGCCAGCAGCCAAGGGCGGGAGATCACGGCCCATGAGCAGTTCTTC

V: TRBV29-1
length: 12
D: TRBD2
J: TRBJ2-7
size: .
CDR3: CSVGRGDYEQYF
DNA: TGCAGCGTTGGGCGGGGGGACTACGAGCAGTACTTC